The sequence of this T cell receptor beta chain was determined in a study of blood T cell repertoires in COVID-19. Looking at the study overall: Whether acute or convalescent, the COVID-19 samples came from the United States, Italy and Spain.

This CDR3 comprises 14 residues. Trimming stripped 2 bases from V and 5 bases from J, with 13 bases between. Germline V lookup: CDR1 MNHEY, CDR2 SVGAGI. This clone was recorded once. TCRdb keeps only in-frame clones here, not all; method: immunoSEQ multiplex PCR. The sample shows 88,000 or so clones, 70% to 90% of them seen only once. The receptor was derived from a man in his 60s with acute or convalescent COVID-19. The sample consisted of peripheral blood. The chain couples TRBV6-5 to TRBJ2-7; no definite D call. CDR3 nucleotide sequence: TGTGCCAGCAGTTACATATCGGGTACGGACGAGCAGTACTTC. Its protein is CASSYISGTDEQYF.